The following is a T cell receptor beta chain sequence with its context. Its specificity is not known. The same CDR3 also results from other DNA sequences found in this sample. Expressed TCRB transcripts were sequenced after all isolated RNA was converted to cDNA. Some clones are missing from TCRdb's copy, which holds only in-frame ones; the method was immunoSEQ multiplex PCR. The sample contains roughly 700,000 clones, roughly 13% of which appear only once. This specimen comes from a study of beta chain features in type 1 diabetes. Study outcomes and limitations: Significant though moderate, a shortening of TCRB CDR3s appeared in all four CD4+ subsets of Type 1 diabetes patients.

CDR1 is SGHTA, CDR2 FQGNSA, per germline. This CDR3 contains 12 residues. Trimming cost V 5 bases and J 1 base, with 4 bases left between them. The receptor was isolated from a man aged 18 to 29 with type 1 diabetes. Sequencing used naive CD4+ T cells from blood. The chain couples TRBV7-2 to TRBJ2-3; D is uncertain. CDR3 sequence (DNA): TGTGCCAGCAGCCGAGGCACAGATACGCAGTATTTT. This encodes CASSRGTDTQYF. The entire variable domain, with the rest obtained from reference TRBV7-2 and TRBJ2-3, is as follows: GAGVSQSPSNKVTEKGKDVELRCDPISGHTALYWYRQSLGQGLEFLIYFQGNSAPDKSGLPSDRFSAERTGGSVSTLTIQRTQQEDSAVYLCASSRGTDTQYFGPGTRLTVL.